This TCR beta chain was profiled in a study of cytomegalovirus exposure and HLA in healthy donors. The PCR was carried out with 60 Vbeta primers and 13 Jbeta primers. TCRdb's table, derived via immunoSEQ multiplex PCR, lists solely in-frame clones and lacks some. The sample lists around 110,000 clones; approximately 80% were seen once. Findings and limits, study-wide: The only immune exposure information that was available was CMV serostatus. Data from an earlier analysis indicated that most TCR beta V segments were productive either about 87% or about 30% of the time. In a later analysis, at a false discovery rate of 0.05, about 17,000 TCR beta sequences matched HLA alleles.

About this clone itself: No antigen is known for it.

The receptor was derived from a man in his thirties or forties in good health and CMV-seropositive. Sequenced material: PBMCs.

The CDR3 nucleotides are TGCGCCAGCAGCCAAGTAGGCGAGGGACTAGCGGGATTTAGGCCCTCCTACAATGAGCAGTTCTTC. It is translated as CASSQVGEGLAGFRPSYNEQFF. The V call is TRBV4-1, the J call TRBJ2-1; 13 bases map to TRBD2. Germline loops: CDR1 MGHRA, CDR2 YSYEKL. This CDR3 comprises 22 residues. Germline trimming cut 1 base from V and 0 bases from J; bases unmatched to any gene: 15.